This T cell receptor beta chain was obtained from a study of blood T cell repertoires in COVID-19. Overall study context: Samples representing acute and convalescent COVID-19 were sourced from the United States, Italy and Spain.

Trimming removed 5 bases at V and 3 bases at J, with 5 bases between. This CDR3 spans 11 amino acids. Germline CDR1 is LGHDT and CDR2 is YNNKEL (reference sequence). Under the authors' procedure: Counts of nucleated cells, estimated from reference gene primer amplification, were obtained. The repertoire was sequenced with immunoSEQ multiplex PCR; TCRdb's copy has only in-frame clones and lacks some. The V and J calls and clone size come from that table; D and trimming were worked out from the DNA. The repertoire has about 200,000 clones, 70% to 90% of them found once; the top ten carry more than 0.7%. This clone was detected only once.

This clonotype was obtained from a woman in her 70s with acute or convalescent COVID-19. The rearrangement uses TRBV3-1 (or the pseudogene TRBV3-2) and TRBJ2-7, with no clear D. Sequences were obtained from peripheral blood. CDR3 in DNA: TGTGCCAGCAGCTCCCGCTACGAGCAGTACTTC. Encoded protein: CASSSRYEQYF.